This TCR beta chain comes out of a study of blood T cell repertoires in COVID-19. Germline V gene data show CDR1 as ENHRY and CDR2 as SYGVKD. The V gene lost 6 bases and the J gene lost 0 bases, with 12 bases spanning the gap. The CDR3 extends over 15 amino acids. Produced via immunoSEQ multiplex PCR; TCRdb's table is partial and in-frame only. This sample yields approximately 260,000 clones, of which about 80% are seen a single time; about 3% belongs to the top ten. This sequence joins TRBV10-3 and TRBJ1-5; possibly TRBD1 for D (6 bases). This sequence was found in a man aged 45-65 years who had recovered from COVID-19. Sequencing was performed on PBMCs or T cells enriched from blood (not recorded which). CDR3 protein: CAISPGGASNQPQHF. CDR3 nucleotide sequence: TGTGCCATCAGCCCGGGGGGGGCTAGCAATCAGCCCCAGCATTTT.